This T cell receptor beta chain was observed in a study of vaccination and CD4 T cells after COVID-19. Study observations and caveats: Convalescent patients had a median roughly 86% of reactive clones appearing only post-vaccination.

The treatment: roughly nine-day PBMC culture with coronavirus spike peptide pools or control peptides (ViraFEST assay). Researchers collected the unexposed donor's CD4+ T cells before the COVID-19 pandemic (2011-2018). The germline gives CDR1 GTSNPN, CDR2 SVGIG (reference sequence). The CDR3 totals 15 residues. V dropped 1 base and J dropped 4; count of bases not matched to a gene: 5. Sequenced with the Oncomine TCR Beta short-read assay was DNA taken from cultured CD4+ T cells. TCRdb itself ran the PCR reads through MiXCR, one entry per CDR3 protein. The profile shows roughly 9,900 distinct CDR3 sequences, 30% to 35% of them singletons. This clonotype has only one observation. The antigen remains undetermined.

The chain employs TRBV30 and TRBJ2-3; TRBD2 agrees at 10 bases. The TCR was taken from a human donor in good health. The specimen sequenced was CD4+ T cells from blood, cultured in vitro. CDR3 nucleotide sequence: TGTGCCTGGAGTGAGTTCAGCGGGGGGGCAGATACGCAGTATTTT. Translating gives CAWSEFSGGADTQYF.